The 27 T cell receptor beta chains reported below all come from one sample, sequenced in a study of cytomegalovirus exposure and HLA in healthy donors. Here immunoSEQ multiplex PCR was the method, and the copy in TCRdb shows in-frame clones only, minus some. The table has fewer than 150,000 clones, roughly 86% seen once. Sequences were obtained from PBMCs. The receptors stem from a man aged 18 to 30 in good health and CMV-seronegative.

The V call is TRBV6-5, the J call TRBJ1-4; tentative D call: TRBD1 (5 bases). CDR1 and CDR2 (germline): MNHEY, SVGAGI. The CDR3 loop spans 15 amino acids. V was trimmed by 4 bases and J by 8 bases, leaving 17 bases between them. The CDR3 coding sequence is TGTGCCAGCAGTTTGGGGGGAGTTGGGAACGAAAAACTGTTTTTT. Encoded protein: CASSLGGVGNEKLFF.

This clone was seen a single time. The chain has TRBV6-5 and TRBJ2-7; D might be TRBD2 (6 bases). CDR1 MNHEY and CDR2 SVGAGI come from the germline V gene. The CDR3 runs to 13 residues. V was shortened by 8 bases and J by 7 bases, with 18 bases between the two germline ends. CDR3 sequence: CASFLGTAGEQYF. The DNA for the CDR3 is TGTGCCAGCTTTCTCGGGACCGCGGGGGAGCAGTACTTC.

The chain couples TRBV7-9 to TRBJ2-7; no reliable D call. V was trimmed by 8 bases and J by 2 bases, leaving 10 bases between them. The CDR3 consists of 12 residues. CDR1 is SEHNR, CDR2 FQNEAQ, per germline (reference sequence). The CDR3 coding sequence is TGTGCCAGCTCCAGACAAACCTACGAGCAGTACTTC. The encoded protein is CASSRQTYEQYF.

The J gene is TRBJ1-1, the V gene TRBV7-9; 12 bases match TRBD1. The CDR3 sequence is 15 residues long. CDR1 and CDR2 (germline): SEHNR, FQNEAQ (reference sequence). Losses at the gene ends were 6 bases for V and 3 bases for J; bases not matched to a gene: 5. The CDR3 is CASRGTGGLYTEAFF. Here the CDR3 DNA reads TGTGCCAGCAGAGGGACAGGGGGCTTGTACACTGAAGCTTTCTTT.

V gene TRBV6-6 combines with J gene TRBJ2-5; 7 positions agree with TRBD2. The germline gives CDR1 MNHNY, CDR2 SVGAGI (reference sequence). Unmatched junction bases numbered 13, after V lost 2 bases and J lost 7 bases. The CDR3 is 16 residues long. CDR3 sequence: CASSYPQQAGVGTQYF. The CDR3 DNA is TGTGCCAGCAGTTACCCTCAGCAGGCGGGGGTCGGGACCCAGTACTTC.

The chain joins TRBV7-2 to TRBJ1-5, with a possible D match to TRBD1 (5 bases). Germline CDR1 SGHTA, CDR2 FQGNSA. V was clipped by 5 bases and J by 2 bases, with 16 bases between them. The CDR3 consists of 16 residues. In DNA form, the CDR3 reads TGTGCCAGCAGCCCCAGGGCAGGCGTCGGCAATCAGCCCCAGCATTTT. Its translation: CASSPRAGVGNQPQHF.

This chain joins TRBV7-9 and TRBJ2-7, with 11 bases that match TRBD1. Losses at the gene ends were 5 bases for V and 5 bases for J; bases not matched to a gene: 5. CDR1 and CDR2 (germline): SEHNR, FQNEAQ (reference sequence). This CDR3 has 14 residues. The CDR3 DNA reads TGTGCCAGCAGCCCCCCGGGACAGGGGGACGAGCAGTACTTC. Translated: CASSPPGQGDEQYF.

The V and J genes are TRBV6-5 and TRBJ2-3; TRBD1 agrees at 7 bases. This CDR3 has 14 residues. Per the germline V gene, CDR1 is MNHEY and CDR2 is SVGAGI. Trimming at V came to 7 bases and at J to 5 bases, leaving 9 bases not matched to a gene. The CDR3 spells CASTPTGRRDTQYF. The CDR3 DNA reads as TGTGCCAGCACCCCGACAGGGAGAAGAGATACGCAGTATTTT.

This clone was detected only once. This chain uses TRBV19 with TRBJ1-1, with D unclear. Germline loops: CDR1 LNHDA, CDR2 SQIVND (reference sequence). This CDR3 spans 14 amino acids. V was shortened by 5 bases and J by 4 bases, with 14 bases between the two germline ends. CDR3 coding DNA: TGTGCCAGTAGTTTTGAGGGCCTGGGCACTGAAGCTTTCTTT. Its protein product is CASSFEGLGTEAFF.

The gene calls are TRBV11-2 and TRBJ2-7; 7 bases are a match to TRBD2. The length of the CDR3 is 17 residues. Losses at the gene ends were 4 bases for V and 1 base for J; bases not matched to a gene: 13. CDR1 is SGHAT, CDR2 FQNNGV, per germline. This chain's CDR3 is CASSSFLGGRGSYEQYF. In DNA, the CDR3 is TGTGCCAGCAGCTCCTTCCTTGGCGGGAGAGGTTCCTACGAGCAGTACTTC.

The chain joins TRBV2 to TRBJ2-4, with D maybe TRBD2 (7 bases). This CDR3 contains 16 residues. The ends were cut back, 5 bases at V and 3 bases at J, with 17 bases in the middle. Germline CDR1 reads SNHLY; CDR2 reads FYNNEI. The CDR3 sequence: CASSNPQGGDKNIQYF. The CDR3 DNA is TGTGCCAGCAGTAATCCCCAAGGGGGGGACAAAAACATTCAGTACTTC.

The chain recombines TRBV4-2 with TRBJ2-5; 8 bases line up with TRBD2. The germline V gene has CDR1 LGHNA and CDR2 YNFKEQ. CDR3 size: 18 residues. The V gene end was trimmed by 0 bases and the J gene end by 5 bases; junction bases not matched to a gene: 14. DNA for the CDR3: TGTGCCAGCAGCCAAGATCTCGAAATAGCGGGGAGAGGGGAGACCCAGTACTTC. It encodes CASSQDLEIAGRGETQYF.

The chain carries TRBV11-2 and TRBJ2-7; the match to TRBD1 covers 7 bases. The CDR3 consists of 15 residues. Per germline, CDR1 SGHAT and CDR2 FQNNGV. V was clipped by 4 bases and J by 4 bases; unmatched bases: 10. For the CDR3, the DNA is TGTGCCAGCAGCTCCGGACAGGCGGTAAATTACGAGCAGTACTTC. Protein product: CASSSGQAVNYEQYF.

The genes are TRBV27 and TRBJ2-7, with D perhaps TRBD1 (5 bases). The germline CDR1 and CDR2 sequences are MNHEY and SMNVEV (reference sequence). The germline V and J ends were trimmed by 6 bases and 2 bases, with 11 bases remaining between them. This CDR3 has 13 amino acids. The CDR3 reads CASSQTETYEQYF. DNA for the CDR3: TGTGCCAGCAGCCAGACAGAAACCTACGAGCAGTACTTC.

The chain recombines TRBV6-5 with TRBJ2-3; D not certain. CDR1 is MNHEY, CDR2 SVGAGI, per germline. This CDR3 spans 10 amino acids. Trimming took off 8 bases at V and 4 bases at J, with 4 bases between the two ends. The CDR3 bases are TGTGCCAGCCGGGCAGATACGCAGTATTTT. This sequence encodes CASRADTQYF.

The chain recombines TRBV10-3 with TRBJ2-3, with 9 nucleotides matching TRBD2. Unmatched junction bases numbered 5, after V lost 9 bases and J lost 1 base. The CDR3 length is 14 residues. The germline gives CDR1 ENHRY, CDR2 SYGVKD. This CDR3 reads CAMGPSGGTDTQYF. In DNA form, the CDR3 reads TGTGCCATGGGGCCTAGCGGGGGCACAGATACGCAGTATTTT.

The gene calls are TRBV5-1 and TRBJ1-1; TRBD1 matches at 7 bases. Germline V gene sequence: CDR1 SGHRS, CDR2 YFSETQ. V gave up 0 bases and J gave up 7 bases; unmatched junction bases: 3. This CDR3 region has 13 residues. The CDR3 spells CASSLATGLEAFF. CDR3 coding DNA: TGCGCCAGCAGCTTGGCGACAGGGCTTGAAGCTTTCTTT.

This chain joins TRBV5-6 and TRBJ1-4; 11 bases agree with TRBD1. The ends lost 0 bases at V and 7 bases at J; junction bases unmatched: 5. The CDR3 is made up of 16 amino acids. The germline CDR1 and CDR2 sequences are SGHDT and YYEEEE. The chain's CDR3 is CASSLAGTGGSEKLFF. The CDR3 DNA is TGTGCCAGCAGCTTGGCCGGGACAGGGGGTAGTGAAAAACTGTTTTTT. The full variable domain, rest sourced from reference TRBV5-6 and TRBJ1-4, is DAGVTQSPTHLIKTRGQQVTLRCSPKSGHDTVSWYQQALGQGPQFIFQYYEEEERQRGNFPDRFSGHQFPNYSSELNVNALLLGDSALYLCASSLAGTGGSEKLFFGSGTQLSVL.

The chain is built from TRBV18 and TRBJ2-3; D remains ambiguous. V lost 0 bases, J lost 4 bases, and 5 bases lay in between. This CDR3 has 13 residues. From germline, CDR1 is KGHSH and CDR2 LQKENI. The CDR3 bases are TGTGCCAGCTCACCACCGTCTTCAGATACGCAGTATTTT. It specifies CASSPPSSDTQYF.

The chain links TRBV7-9 to TRBJ2-7, with 7 bases identical to TRBD1. V lost 3 bases to trimming and J lost 0 bases; unmatched junction nucleotides: 5. CDR1 is SEHNR, CDR2 FQNEAQ, per germline (reference sequence). CDR3 size: 15 residues. The CDR3 DNA is TGTGCCAGCAGCTTCCAGACAGGGAGCTCCTACGAGCAGTACTTC. It yields the protein CASSFQTGSSYEQYF.

V usage is TRBV6-6 and J usage is TRBJ2-1; 7 bases map to TRBD2. J gave up 6 bases and V 0 bases, and 5 bases lay outside the gene matches. The CDR3 has 15 amino acids. Germline CDR1 reads MNHNY; CDR2 reads SVGAGI (reference sequence). CDR3 loop: CASSYSTPGGNEQFF. DNA for the CDR3: TGTGCCAGCAGTTACTCGACCCCGGGGGGCAATGAGCAGTTCTTC.

A single count supports this clone. This CDR3 reads CASSLATSGTNTGELFF. CDR3 in DNA: TGTGCCAGCAGCTTAGCTACTAGCGGGACGAACACCGGGGAGCTGTTTTTT. The V and J genes are TRBV7-9 and TRBJ2-2; 10 bases align to TRBD2. This CDR3 has 17 amino acids. V was pared by 0 bases and J by 0 bases, with 1 base of the junction left unmatched. From germline, CDR1 is SEHNR and CDR2 FQNEAQ (reference sequence).

This chain joins TRBV6-5 and TRBJ1-1; D possibly corresponds to TRBD1 (5 bases). V gave up 5 bases and J gave up 3 bases, with 13 bases separating them. CDR1 MNHEY and CDR2 SVGAGI come from the germline V gene. The CDR3 loop spans 14 amino acids. This CDR3 reads CASSVRIGDTEAFF. DNA for the CDR3: TGTGCCAGCAGTGTACGGATAGGGGACACTGAAGCTTTCTTT.

V gene TRBV6-1 combines with J gene TRBJ2-7; 9 positions match TRBD1. The CDR3 runs 15 residues. Per germline, CDR1 MNHNS and CDR2 SASEGT. V shed 6 bases, J shed 0 bases, and the junction held 6 bases outside the gene matches. The CDR3 DNA is TGTGCCAGCAGAACCGGGACAGGGAACTCCTACGAGCAGTACTTC. Encoded protein: CASRTGTGNSYEQYF.

By share, this clone ranks as medium-sized (0.01 to 0.1%). This chain uses TRBV6-4 with TRBJ2-1, with TRBD2 matching over 10 bases. Germline V gene data show CDR1 as MRHNA and CDR2 as SNTAGT. Germline trimming cut 10 bases from V and 2 bases from J; bases unmatched to any gene: 8. The CDR3 is made up of 15 amino acids. The DNA of the CDR3 is TGTGCCACCCAATTGACTAGCGGGCCCTACAATGAGCAGTTCTTC. Encoded protein: CATQLTSGPYNEQFF.

This chain connects TRBV25-1 to TRBJ2-5; 7 positions agree with TRBD1. This CDR3 region has 13 residues. CDR1 MGHDK and CDR2 SYGVNS come from the germline V gene. Unmatched junction bases numbered 4, after V lost 5 bases and J lost 4 bases. The CDR3 bases are TGTGCCAGCAGTCGTAGGGGGCGAGAGACCCAGTACTTC. It translates to CASSRRGRETQYF.

The chain uses TRBV7-9 and TRBJ1-5; a possible D gene is TRBD1 (6 bases). The V end lost 5 bases, the J end lost 5 bases, and 25 bases lay between the germline ends. The CDR3 is 18 amino acids. CDR1 is SEHNR and CDR2 is FQNEAQ in the germline V gene (reference sequence). The CDR3 loop is CASSLVRGGVKSDQPQHF. The CDR3, as DNA: TGTGCCAGCAGCCTCGTACGAGGGGGGGTGAAGTCGGATCAGCCCCAGCATTTT. Together with reference TRBV7-9 and TRBJ1-5, the CDR3 gives the full variable domain: DTGVSQNPRHKITKRGQNVTFRCDPISEHNRLYWYRQTLGQGPEFLTYFQNEAQLEKSRLLSDRFSAERPKGSFSTLEIQRTEQGDSAMYLCASSLVRGGVKSDQPQHFGDGTRLSIL.